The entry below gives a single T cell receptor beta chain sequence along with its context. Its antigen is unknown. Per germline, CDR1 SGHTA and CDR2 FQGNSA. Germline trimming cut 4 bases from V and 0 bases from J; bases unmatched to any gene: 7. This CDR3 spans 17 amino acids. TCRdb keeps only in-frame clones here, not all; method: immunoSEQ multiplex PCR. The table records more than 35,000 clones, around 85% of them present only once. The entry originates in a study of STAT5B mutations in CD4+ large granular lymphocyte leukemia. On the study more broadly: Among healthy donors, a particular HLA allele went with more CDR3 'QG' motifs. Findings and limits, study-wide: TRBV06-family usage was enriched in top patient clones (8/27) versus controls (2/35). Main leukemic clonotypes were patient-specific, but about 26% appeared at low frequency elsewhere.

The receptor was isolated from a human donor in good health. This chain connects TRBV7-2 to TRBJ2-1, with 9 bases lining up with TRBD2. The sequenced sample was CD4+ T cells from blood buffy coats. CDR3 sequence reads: CASSWTGTSYSYNEQFF. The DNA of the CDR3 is TGTGCCAGCAGCTGGACCGGGACTAGCTACTCCTACAATGAGCAGTTCTTC.